These 18 T cell receptor beta chains originate from one sample sequenced in a study of cytomegalovirus exposure and HLA in healthy donors. The PCR ran on 60 Vbeta and 13 Jbeta primers. Sequencing used immunoSEQ multiplex PCR; TCRdb keeps in-frame clones, though not all of them. The top ten clones hold about 8% of a sample with under 40,000 clones, more than 70% of them seen once. The specimen sequenced was PBMCs. The receptors stem from a woman in her 30s in good health and CMV-seropositive.

This clone was observed a few times. The J gene is TRBJ2-1, the V gene TRBV9; TRBD2 might be the D (6 bases). With 4 bases removed from V and 4 bases from J, the gap between germline ends came to 18 bases. Per germline, CDR1 SGDLS and CDR2 YYNGEE. The CDR3 loop spans 16 amino acids. The CDR3 DNA is TGTGCCAGCAGCCCCCACGCCCGGGGGAATTACAATGAGCAGTTCTTC. It codes for CASSPHARGNYNEQFF.

The chain employs TRBV2 and TRBJ1-1; TRBD1 is a possible D gene (6 bases). Germline-derived CDR1 and CDR2 are SNHLY and FYNNEI. With 6 bases removed from V and 2 bases from J, the gap between germline ends came to 13 bases. The CDR3 runs to 14 residues. The chain's CDR3 is CASSLTGHNTEAFF. The CDR3 DNA sequence: TGTGCCAGCAGCCTGACGGGACATAACACTGAAGCTTTCTTT. The full variable domain, its missing parts supplied by reference TRBV2 and TRBJ1-1, is EPEVTQTPSHQVTQMGQEVILRCVPISNHLYFYWYRQILGQKVEFLVSFYNNEISEKSEIFDDQFSVERPDGSNFTLKIRSTKLEDSAMYFCASSLTGHNTEAFFGQGTRLTVV.

This rearrangement joins TRBV5-1 to TRBJ2-4; 8 bases map to TRBD2. Germline V CDR1 and CDR2: SGHRS, YFSETQ. The CDR3 length is 15 residues. With V trimmed by 4 bases and J by 5 bases, 8 bases remained unmatched. CDR3 DNA: TGCGCCAGCAGCCGGGAGGGGGGCAAGGAAAACATTCAGTACTTC. This gives the protein CASSREGGKENIQYF.

This clone was seen only once. The rearrangement links TRBV5-5 to TRBJ1-5; D is uncertain. Trimming cost V 2 bases and J 4 bases, with 13 bases left between them. Looked up from germline, CDR1 is SGHKS and CDR2 is YYEKEE (reference sequence). CDR3 length: 15 amino acids. DNA for the CDR3: TGTGCCAGCAGCTTAGAGCTGCCCCTTAATCAGCCCCAGCATTTT. This encodes CASSLELPLNQPQHF.

J is TRBJ2-7 and V is TRBV28, with 8 bases that match TRBD1. CDR1 MDHEN and CDR2 SYDVKM come from the germline V gene. The CDR3 has 15 amino acids. Losses at the gene ends were 6 bases for V and 2 bases for J; bases not matched to a gene: 9. The CDR3 sequence: CASRPTGQETYEQYF. The CDR3 region has the DNA TGTGCCAGCAGGCCCACGGGACAGGAGACCTACGAGCAGTACTTC.

This chain uses TRBV6-5 with TRBJ1-1; 8 bases are a match to TRBD1. Germline V gene lookup returns CDR1 MNHEY and CDR2 SVGAGI. The CDR3 runs to 14 residues. The V gene end was trimmed by 6 bases and the J gene end by 0 bases; junction bases not matched to a gene: 3. CDR3 nucleotide sequence: TGTGCCAGCAGGAACAGGGGGATGAACACTGAAGCTTTCTTT. Amino acid sequence: CASRNRGMNTEAFF.

This clone has just one count. The V and J genes are TRBV10-2 and TRBJ1-1; 10 nucleotides line up with TRBD1. The CDR3 runs 14 residues. Germline CDR1 and CDR2: WSHSY and SAAADI. With 6 bases clipped from V and 3 bases from J, the junction kept 4 bases outside the gene matches. The CDR3 is CASSRQGADTEAFF. In DNA form, the CDR3 reads TGCGCCAGCAGCCGACAGGGGGCTGACACTGAAGCTTTCTTT.

This chain uses TRBV30 with TRBJ1-3; D is undetermined. CDR1 and CDR2 (germline): GTSNPN, SVGIG (reference sequence). The length of the CDR3 is 13 residues. The V end was cut by 2 bases, the J end by 0 bases, with 5 bases between. DNA for the CDR3: TGTGCCTGGAGTTCCGGCTCTGGAAACACCATATATTTT. Protein: CAWSSGSGNTIYF.

CDR3 sequence reads: CASSEATGGNTIYF. CDR3 in DNA: TGTGCCAGCAGTGAAGCGACAGGTGGAAACACCATATATTTT. The chain is built from TRBV6-1 and TRBJ1-3, with TRBD1 as a possible D gene (6 bases). Germline lookup yields CDR1 MNHNS and CDR2 SASEGT. The V end was cut by 0 bases, the J end by 3 bases, with 6 bases between. The CDR3 is 14 residues long.

This rearrangement joins TRBV6-1 to TRBJ1-2; no firm D call. Trimming took off 1 base at V and 0 bases at J, with 9 bases between the two ends. The CDR3 loop spans 15 amino acids. Germline CDR1 is MNHNS and CDR2 is SASEGT. The CDR3 coding sequence is TGTGCCAGCAGTGAAGGACACCAAGCTAACTATGGCTACACCTTC. Protein product: CASSEGHQANYGYTF.

V usage is TRBV27 and J usage is TRBJ2-5; perhaps TRBD1 as D (6 bases). Germline V gene lookup returns CDR1 MNHEY and CDR2 SMNVEV (reference sequence). CDR3 size: 16 residues. V shed 8 bases and J shed 5 bases, with 24 bases lying between them. The DNA for the CDR3 is TGTGCCAGCGGGCGACGAACAGGGCCAGGTATGGAGACCCAGTACTTC. This codes for CASGRRTGPGMETQYF.

Here the CDR3 reads CASSHPAGQTSYEQYF. CDR3 DNA sequence: TGTGCCAGCAGCCATCCGGCAGGACAGACCTCCTACGAGCAGTACTTC. The chain is built from TRBV13 and TRBJ2-5; maybe TRBD1 (6 bases). The closer fit of TRBJ2-7 to the DNA end suggests the J call may be wrong. This CDR3 comprises 16 residues. Germline loops: CDR1 PRHDT, CDR2 FYEKMQ (reference sequence).

The CDR3 here is CASSEGQGTTDTQYF. CDR3 DNA sequence: TGCGCCAGCAGCGAGGGACAGGGGACCACAGATACGCAGTATTTT. This chain joins TRBV5-1 and TRBJ2-3; 10 bases are a match to TRBD1. The ends lost 4 bases at V and 2 bases at J; junction bases unmatched: 4. The CDR3 consists of 15 residues. The germline V gene encodes CDR1 SGHRS and CDR2 YFSETQ.

This sequence joins TRBV5-1 and TRBJ2-3, with D tentatively TRBD2 (7 bases). V was cut by 4 bases and J by 4 bases, with 16 bases left in between. The CDR3 runs 15 residues. CDR1 SGHRS and CDR2 YFSETQ come from the germline V gene. The CDR3 sequence is CASSPRGAKSDTQYF. The CDR3 DNA follows: TGCGCCAGCAGCCCACGGGGGGCAAAATCAGATACGCAGTATTTT.

The chain joins TRBV7-9 to TRBJ1-4; weak D call: TRBD1 (5 bases). CDR3 length: 15 residues. The V and J ends lost 5 bases and 7 bases respectively, with 17 bases between them. CDR1 is SEHNR, CDR2 FQNEAQ, per germline (reference sequence). The CDR3 coding sequence is TGTGCCAGCAGCGGAGGGTTTACGAGGGGTGAAAAACTGTTTTTT. It yields the protein CASSGGFTRGEKLFF.

This clone was detected only a few times. V gene TRBV5-5 combines with J gene TRBJ2-7; 7 bases align to TRBD2. Germline values: CDR1 SGHKS, CDR2 YYEKEE (reference sequence). J gave up 2 bases and V 3 bases, and 8 bases lay outside the gene matches. The CDR3 runs 15 residues. Here the CDR3 DNA reads TGTGCCAGCAGCTCCATAGCGGGTAGTGCCTACGAGCAGTACTTC. Protein sequence: CASSSIAGSAYEQYF.

The V call is TRBV6-1, the J call TRBJ1-1; TRBD1 matches at 7 bases. Unmatched junction bases numbered 7, after V lost 5 bases and J lost 4 bases. CDR1 is MNHNS, CDR2 SASEGT, per germline. The CDR3 runs to 14 residues. The CDR3 region is CASSSTGQATEAFF. The CDR3 DNA reads as TGTGCCAGCAGTTCGACAGGACAGGCCACTGAAGCTTTCTTT.

This clone is judged large. The V and J genes are TRBV5-1 and TRBJ1-3, with 7 bases aligning to TRBD1. The V segment lost 7 bases and the J segment 4 bases; nucleotides outside the gene matches: 11. The CDR3 is made up of 15 amino acids. Germline values: CDR1 SGHRS, CDR2 YFSETQ. DNA for the CDR3: TGCGCCAGCTCACCCACAGGGGTAATCGGAAACACCATATATTTT. It specifies CASSPTGVIGNTIYF.